Shown below are 9 T cell receptor beta chains from a single sample sequenced in a study of control samples from healthy donors and cancer patients. Sequenced by immunoSEQ multiplex PCR; TCRdb stores in-frame clones only, minus some. There are 130,000 to 150,000 clones in the sample; roughly 93% occur only once, and almost 6% lies in the top ten. The sequencing input was blood. Receptors originate from a man aged 18-30 years in good health.

CDR3 DNA: TGTGCCAGCAGTGAAGGATACAGGGGAGTCAAGGATACGCAGTATTTT. Translated, it gives CASSEGYRGVKDTQYF. The gene calls are TRBV2 and TRBJ2-3, with 7 bases lining up with TRBD1. The CDR3 runs to 16 residues. The germline V gene encodes CDR1 SNHLY and CDR2 FYNNEI. The V and J ends lost 1 base and 6 bases, in that order; junction bases with no gene match: 10.

The chain carries TRBV5-6 and TRBJ2-1, with 15 bases that match TRBD2. CDR1 and CDR2 (germline): SGHDT, YYEEEE. The ends lost 3 bases at V and 7 bases at J; junction bases unmatched: 2. The CDR3 is 15 residues long. CDR3 region: CASSSGTSGGNEQFF. The CDR3, as DNA: TGTGCCAGCAGCTCCGGGACTAGCGGGGGGAATGAGCAGTTCTTC.

V gene TRBV19 combines with J gene TRBJ1-1; TRBD1 agrees at 9 bases. The CDR3 is 15 residues long. J was trimmed by 3 bases and V by 3 bases; bases with no gene match: 5. Germline CDR1 and CDR2: LNHDA and SQIVND (reference sequence). For the CDR3, the DNA is TGTGCCAGTAGTATTTCCGGGACAGGGTACACTGAAGCTTTCTTT. It yields the protein CASSISGTGYTEAFF. Supplemented by reference TRBV19 and TRBJ1-1, the full variable domain reads DGGITQSPKYLFRKEGQNVTLSCEQNLNHDAMYWYRQDPGQGLRLIYYSQIVNDFQKGDIAEGYSVSREKKESFPLTVTSAQKNPTAFYLCASSISGTGYTEAFFGQGTRLTVV.

This clone was detected only a few times. V usage is TRBV2 and J usage is TRBJ1-6; 8 bases map to TRBD1. V lost 5 bases, J lost 9 bases, and 3 bases stayed unmatched. Germline lookup yields CDR1 SNHLY and CDR2 FYNNEI. The CDR3 runs to 13 residues. CDR3 DNA sequence: TGTGCCAGCAGTCGGACAGGGAGTTCACCCCTCCACTTT. Protein: CASSRTGSSPLHF.

The chain joins TRBV9 to TRBJ2-5, with D unresolved. The CDR3 totals 14 residues. The V end was cut by 0 bases, the J end by 2 bases, with 8 bases between. Germline-derived CDR1 and CDR2 are SGDLS and YYNGEE. In DNA form, the CDR3 reads TGTGCCAGCAGCGTAGGGACGTCACAAGAGACCCAGTACTTC. Translating it yields CASSVGTSQETQYF. The complete variable domain, with remaining parts taken from reference TRBV9 and TRBJ2-5, reads DSGVTQTPKHLITATGQRVTLRCSPRSGDLSVYWYQQSLDQGLQFLIQYYNGEERAKGNILERFSAQQFPDLHSELNLSSLELGDSALYFCASSVGTSQETQYFGPGTRLLVL.

This clone was detected only a few times. V gene TRBV15 combines with J gene TRBJ1-1; TRBD1 aligns across 7 bases. V trimming: 2 bases; J trimming: 2 bases; junction bases outside the gene matches: 5. The germline V gene has CDR1 LNHNV and CDR2 YYDKDF (reference sequence). This CDR3 contains 15 residues. The CDR3 nucleotides read TGTGCCACCAGCAGACCGGGACAGTTTAACACTGAAGCTTTCTTT. Protein: CATSRPGQFNTEAFF.

The chain combines TRBV6-5 with TRBJ1-1, with D possibly matching TRBD1 (5 bases). CDR1 is MNHEY, CDR2 SVGAGI, per germline. Trimming took 2 bases from V and 4 from J, leaving 11 bases between them. This CDR3 has 14 residues. The CDR3 loop is CASSYRGSATEAFF. The CDR3 DNA is TGTGCCAGCAGTTACCGGGGGTCCGCCACTGAAGCTTTCTTT.

The chain joins TRBV7-9 to TRBJ1-1; D remains ambiguous. V dropped 2 bases and J dropped 1 base, with 11 bases sitting between them. This CDR3 comprises 15 residues. Germline CDR1 and CDR2: SEHNR and FQNEAQ (reference sequence). CDR3 nucleotide sequence: TGTGCCAGCAGCTTACCCTTGGGGAGGAACACTGAAGCTTTCTTT. Encoded protein: CASSLPLGRNTEAFF.

The V gene is TRBV30, the J gene TRBJ2-7; no definite D call. V was clipped by 3 bases and J by 5 bases, with 5 bases between them. This CDR3 spans 10 amino acids. CDR1 and CDR2 from the germline V gene are GTSNPN and SVGIG (reference sequence). The CDR3 spells CAWRSHEQYF. In DNA form, the CDR3 reads TGTGCCTGGAGATCCCACGAGCAGTACTTC.